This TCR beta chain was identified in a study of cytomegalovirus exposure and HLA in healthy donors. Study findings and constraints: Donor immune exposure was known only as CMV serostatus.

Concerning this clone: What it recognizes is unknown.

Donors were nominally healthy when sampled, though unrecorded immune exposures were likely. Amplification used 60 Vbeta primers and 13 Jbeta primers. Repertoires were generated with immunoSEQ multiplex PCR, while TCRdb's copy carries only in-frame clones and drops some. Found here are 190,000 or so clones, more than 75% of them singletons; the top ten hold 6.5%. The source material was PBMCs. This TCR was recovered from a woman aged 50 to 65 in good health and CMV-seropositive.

DNA for the CDR3: TGTGCCAGCAGCCCAGCGGGAGACCCCCCAGATAGGTACGAGCAGTACTTC. Translated: CASSPAGDPPDRYEQYF. The chain links TRBV7-9 to TRBJ2-7, with TRBD2 identical over 8 bases. With V trimmed by 5 bases and J by 4 bases, 16 bases remained unmatched. The CDR3 is 17 amino acids. CDR1 and CDR2 (germline): SEHNR, FQNEAQ (reference sequence).